This T cell receptor (beta chain) stems from a study of cytomegalovirus exposure and HLA in healthy donors. General observations from the study: There were a few CMV-associated chains whose specificity for CMV antigens was confirmed in vitro.

In this sample, this clone turned up a few times. Its antigen is as yet unknown. 13 Jbeta primers and 60 Vbeta primers were used for the PCR. The table came from immunoSEQ multiplex PCR; TCRdb's copy has only in-frame clones and leaves some out. The table records 95,000 to 100,000 clones, 9.4% of them present only once. The germline gives CDR1 MDHEN, CDR2 SYDVKM. This CDR3 is built from 15 residues. V was trimmed by 3 bases and J by 2 bases, leaving 12 bases between them. The TCR was taken from a man in his fifties or sixties in good health and CMV-seropositive. This chain uses TRBV28 with TRBJ2-3; D perhaps matches TRBD2 (5 bases). The material sequenced was PBMCs. CDR3 in amino acids: CASSFSSTYTDTQYF. CDR3 coding DNA: TGTGCCAGCAGTTTCTCTAGCACCTACACAGATACGCAGTATTTT.